This entry concerns a single TCR beta chain. Its antigen is still unknown. The CDR3 spans 14 residues. Germline lookup yields CDR1 MNHEY and CDR2 SMNVEV (reference sequence). V lost 0 bases to trimming and J lost 4 bases, with 7 bases between them. These data originate in a study of metastatic and nonmetastatic thyroid tumors. The overall study: Comparative analysis of repertoires was undertaken across blood and tumor or nodule tissue obtained from malignant and benign thyroid patients.

Patients underwent thyroid surgery, and none had received any treatment before it. Under the authors' procedure: It was from CDR3 differences across clinicopathological groups that a distant-metastasis classifier for papillary thyroid cancer was built. TCRdb re-called the PCR reads via MiXCR. These V and J calls are TCRdb output, not the study's own analysis. The sample lists around 30,000 clones; 3.5% to 5% were seen once. Study-level findings and limits: Significantly greater TCR beta diversity was reportedly found in malignant thyroid tumors than in benign nodules (in blood and tumor).

The chain carries TRBV27 and TRBJ2-1; D is unclear. The sample comprised blood. The receptor was derived from a female donor with papillary thyroid cancer or a benign thyroid nodule (not recorded which). Some clones in this sample may be carry-over from other donors' samples. DNA for the CDR3: TGTGCCAGCAGTTTATCGGACGGATACAATGAGCAGTTCTTC. Its translation: CASSLSDGYNEQFF.